Below are 2 T cell receptor beta chains sequenced from a single sample in a study of T cells in Graves' hyperthyroidism and ophthalmopathy. Amplified TCR beta CDR3 regions derived from RNA transcripts. First-round RT-PCR of the TCR CDR3 relied on the HTBI primer set. MiXCR, run by TCRdb on the multiplex PCR reads, gives a single entry per CDR3 protein. The data hold around 240,000 distinct CDR3 sequences, with 14% to 15% observed a single time. Sequenced material: blood. Receptor source: a woman in her forties with Graves' hyperthyroidism that later progressed to Graves' ophthalmopathy.

This clonotype appeared many times. V gene TRBV6-2 or TRBV6-3 combines with J gene TRBJ2-7; the D gene is possibly TRBD2 (6 bases). The germline V and J ends were trimmed by 10 bases and 4 bases, with 20 bases remaining between them. The CDR3 length is 14 residues. Germline-derived CDR1 and CDR2 are MNHEY and SVGEGT. As DNA, the CDR3 is TGTGCCACCGACGGCGGGACGGAGAATTACGAGCAGTACTTC. It specifies CATDGGTENYEQYF.

As concerns this clonotype: One end of the junction does not line up with germline, which may come from a read error. The chain has TRBV24-1 and TRBJ2-1; maybe TRBD2 (5 bases). Per germline, CDR1 KGHDR and CDR2 SFDVKD. The CDR3 runs 14 residues. The CDR3 sequence is CAISDPSPGNEQFF. As DNA, the CDR3 is TGTGCCATCAGTGATCCCAGCCCGGGGAATGAGCAGTTCTTC.